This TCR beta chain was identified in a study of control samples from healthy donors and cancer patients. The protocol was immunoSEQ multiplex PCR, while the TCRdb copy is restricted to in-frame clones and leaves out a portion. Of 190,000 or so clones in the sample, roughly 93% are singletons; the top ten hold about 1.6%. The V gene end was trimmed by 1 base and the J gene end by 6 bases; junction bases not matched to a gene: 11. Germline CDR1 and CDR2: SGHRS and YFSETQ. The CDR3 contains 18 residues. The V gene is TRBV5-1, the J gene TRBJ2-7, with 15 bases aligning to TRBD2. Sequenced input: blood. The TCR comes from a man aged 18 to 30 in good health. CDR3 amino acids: CASSLKLLGLAGGREQYF. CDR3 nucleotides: TGCGCCAGCAGCTTGAAGCTTCTTGGACTAGCGGGGGGGCGCGAGCAGTACTTC.